The source of this T cell receptor (beta chain) is a study of relationships among human T cell subsets. The CDR3 is 13 residues long. Looked up from germline, CDR1 is SGHAT and CDR2 is FQNNGV. Trimming pared 5 bases from V and 7 bases from J, leaving 13 bases between. Semiquantitative ARM-PCR amplified T cell receptor alpha and beta CDR3 regions from mRNA. Tagged nested gene-specific primers were used first, then communal superprimers amplified exponentially. MiXCR, applied by TCRdb to the multiplex PCR reads, yields one record per CDR3 protein. This sample has approximately 15,000 distinct CDR3 sequences; around 62% occur once, and the top ten carry 30% to 35%.

Sequencing was performed on total T cells sorted from blood. This chain links TRBV11-2 with TRBJ2-3; no clear D. This receptor was identified in a man aged 40-49 years in good health. DNA for the CDR3: TGTGCCAGCAGCCCCCACGAGGCGTATACGCAGTATTTT. This gives the protein CASSPHEAYTQYF.